This TCR beta chain was captured by sequencing in a study of CD8+CD57+ T cells in acquired aplastic anemia. Study details: An average of roughly 2.9 ug of DNA was obtained from sorted CD4+ and CD8+ cells.

This CDR3 has 15 amino acids. V lost 6 bases and J lost 11; bases outside the gene matches: 16. Germline loops: CDR1 LNHDA, CDR2 SQIVND (reference sequence). On this clonotype itself: What it recognizes is unknown.

Previously, flow cytometry had revealed CD8+CD57+ cell expansion in the patients chosen for sequencing. With no exception, the patients had severe acquired aplastic anemia. Profiling that covered TCR beta VDJ and CDR3 relied on genomic DNA as its template. One entry per CDR3 protein, called by TCRdb with MiXCR from the reads. The sample records 200,000 to 250,000 distinct CDR3 sequences, over 40% being singletons. Findings and limits, study-wide: In CD8+ cells, Simpson's diversity showed no significant difference between patients and controls. Patients shared some 29 CD8+ CDR3 sequences with controls.

Input material: sorted CD4+, CD8+, or CD8+CD57+ T cells (not recorded which) from PBMCs. This clonotype was obtained from a human donor with aplastic anemia. The J gene is TRBJ1-1, the V gene TRBV19; 9 bases match TRBD1. The DNA for the CDR3 is TGTGCCAGTAGCCCCTGGGACAGGGTCCATCCGGAGGCTTTCTTT. Translated: CASSPWDRVHPEAFF.